The TCR beta chain described here comes from a study of cytotoxic CD8 clonotypes in ibrutinib-treated CLL. General study points: Starting clonality was above that of age-matched healthy donors and tracked circulating CD8+ T-cell counts.

Clones were read by immunoSEQ multiplex PCR, and TCRdb kept only the in-frame ones, dropping some. The table includes 35,000 to 55,000 clones, under 75% detected once. Details on this clone: Antigen unknown.

This clonotype was sampled from a human donor with chronic lymphocytic leukemia. Sequences were derived from PBMCs, sampled after 12 months of ibrutinib treatment.

The DNA for the CDR3 is TGTGCCAGCAGCAAACTAGCGGGGGGCACAGATACGCAGTATTTT. Residues: CASSKLAGGTDTQYF. The gene calls are TRBV21-1 and TRBJ2-3; TRBD2 is the table's D call, not checked against the DNA. TRBV21-1 constitutes a pseudogene. The CDR3 consists of 15 residues.